The rows below give T cell receptor beta chains drawn from one sample of a study of T cells in Graves' hyperthyroidism and ophthalmopathy. TCRdb processed the multiplex PCR reads anew with MiXCR; each CDR3 protein has one entry. The data hold a few hundred thousand distinct CDR3 sequences, with about 19% observed a single time. Sequenced: blood. The receptor set was obtained from a woman between 18 and 30 years old with Graves' hyperthyroidism. The CDR3 runs from the conserved cysteine through the conserved F or W. Each record gives: CDR3 length, V gene, CDR3 protein.

>14|TRBV12-3/TRBV12-4
CASSFTTGVYEQYF
>15|TRBV18
CASSPTDSRNQPQHF
>15|TRBV27
CASSPLAGGEETQYF
>13|TRBV6-1
CASTYGVNQPQHF
>14|TRBV5-1
CASSLGLSTDTQYF
>14|TRBV4-1
CASSLTPLRETQYF
>15|TRBV9
CASSVGEGINYGYTF
>17|TRBV6-5
CASSYSAGGGANTEAFF
>15|TRBV20-1
CSARDVVTFDYGYTF
>15|TRBV5-1
CASSLEAQISYEQYF
>14|TRBV20-1
CSAREGASGETQYF
>13|TRBV6-5
CASSYGDGNTIYF
>16|TRBV6-5
CASMVTTANGQETQYF
>16|TRBV12-3/TRBV12-4
CASSQLPGMMAYGYTF
>14|TRBV5-6
CASSPGTGVHEQYF
>15|TRBV14
CASGGTGSVNTEAFF
>15|TRBV20-1
CSARDPRGATDTQYF
>13|TRBV7-2
CASSLAAKDEQFF
>15|TRBV12-3/TRBV12-4
CASSPRVGWAATQYF
>13|TRBV11-3
CASSTFNTGELFF
>14|TRBV20-1
CSARGPTGSGTAFF
>16|TRBV27
CASSEGTGRGSYEQYF
>13|TRBV27
CASSGASTDTQYF